These T cell receptor beta chains were read from a single sample in a study of blood T cell repertoires in COVID-19. Assay: immunoSEQ multiplex PCR; the TCRdb copy retains only in-frame clones and omits some. The sample holds over 100,000 clones; about 79% are singletons and the top ten take 7.9%. The sample was peripheral blood. These TCRs come from an elderly woman with active or convalescent COVID-19. Each CDR3 is given with its conserved first and last residue. The D gene is left open where the match is weak. For some rows the clone size is stated as once, few or many, or as a class when expanded; others skip it.

J gene	clone size	V gene	D gene	CDR3 protein	CDR3 DNA
TRBJ2-7	few	TRBV28	TRBD1	CASSSEGTGAYEQYF	TGTGCCAGCAGTTCCGAGGGGACAGGGGCCTACGAGCAGTACTTC
TRBJ2-3	once	TRBV3-1/TRBV3-2	TRBD1	CASNRGQITDTQYF	TGTGCCAGCAACCGGGGACAGATCACAGATACGCAGTATTTT
TRBJ2-1	NA	TRBV3-1/TRBV3-2	NA	CASSQGRSSYNEQFF	TGTGCCAGCAGCCAAGGCCGGAGCTCCTACAATGAGCAGTTCTTC
TRBJ1-3	NA	TRBV7-9	NA	CASSPGDGDSGNTIYF	TGTGCCAGCAGCCCAGGGGACGGAGACTCTGGAAACACCATATATTTT
TRBJ2-5	NA	TRBV27	NA	CASSPFKGRETQYF	TGTGCCAGCAGCCCCTTCAAGGGGCGAGAGACCCAGTACTTC
TRBJ2-5	NA	TRBV7-8	TRBD2	CASSLPSGRSLGTQYF	TGTGCCAGCAGCTTACCCAGCGGGAGGTCATTGGGGACCCAGTACTTC
TRBJ2-7	few	TRBV5-5	TRBD2	CASRPAPGLAGPYEQYF	TGTGCCAGCAGACCAGCCCCGGGACTAGCGGGTCCCTACGAGCAGTACTTC
TRBJ1-2	NA	TRBV9	NA	CASSMTQGSNYGYTF	TGTGCCAGCAGCATGACGCAGGGTTCTAACTATGGCTACACCTTC
TRBJ2-2	few	TRBV7-9	NA	CASSLSGPGELFF	TGTGCCAGCAGCTTATCTGGCCCCGGGGAGCTGTTTTTT
TRBJ2-2	NA	TRBV3-1/TRBV3-2	NA	CASSHLGAGELFF	TGTGCCAGCAGCCACCTCGGGGCCGGGGAGCTGTTTTTT
TRBJ2-6	once	TRBV24-1	NA	CATSDFSSGANVLTF	TGTGCCACCAGTGATTTTAGCTCAGGGGCCAACGTCCTGACTTTC
TRBJ1-2	NA	TRBV4-2	NA	CASSQDLGTFNYGYTF	TGTGCCAGCAGCCAAGATCTGGGCACCTTTAACTATGGCTACACCTTC
TRBJ1-2	NA	TRBV12-3/TRBV12-4	NA	CASSFRGALGYTF	TGTGCCAGCAGTTTTCGGGGGGCGCTGGGCTACACCTTC
TRBJ1-1	NA	TRBV25-1	NA	CASSAAGRQANTEAFF	TGTGCCAGCAGTGCGGCTGGCCGACAGGCTAACACTGAAGCTTTCTTT
TRBJ1-4	NA	TRBV20-1	NA	CSASRSNEKLFF	TGCAGTGCTAGTCGGTCTAATGAAAAACTGTTTTTT
TRBJ1-5	NA	TRBV12-3/TRBV12-4	NA	CASSFGPNQPQHF	TGTGCCAGCAGTTTCGGTCCGAATCAGCCCCAGCATTTT
TRBJ2-7	NA	TRBV13	TRBD2	CASSPRGRVSYEQYF	TGTGCCAGCAGCCCTCGGGGGAGGGTCTCCTACGAGCAGTACTTC
TRBJ2-1	NA	TRBV28	TRBD1	CASSHGTGVNNEQFF	TGTGCCAGCAGCCACGGGACAGGGGTGAACAATGAGCAGTTCTTC
TRBJ2-7	few	TRBV7-2	TRBD1	CASSLGTGWSEQYF	TGTGCCAGCAGCTTAGGGACAGGTTGGAGCGAGCAGTACTTC
TRBJ1-5	NA	TRBV2	TRBD1	CASSSTGGGNQPQHF	TGTGCCAGCAGCTCTACAGGGGGCGGCAATCAGCCCCAGCATTTT
TRBJ2-7	NA	TRBV5-1	NA	CASSFGSSYEQYF	TGCGCCAGCAGCTTTGGGAGCTCCTACGAGCAGTACTTC
TRBJ1-5	once	TRBV5-1	NA	CASSFGGAGQPQHF	TGCGCCAGCAGCTTTGGGGGGGCCGGTCAGCCCCAGCATTTT
TRBJ2-3	NA	TRBV18	TRBD1	CASSPKGQGAGDTQYF	TGTGCCAGCTCACCGAAGGGACAGGGGGCCGGAGATACGCAGTATTTT
TRBJ2-1	NA	TRBV15	TRBD2	CATSREILRGGSYNEQFF	TGTGCCACCAGCAGAGAGATTTTACGGGGGGGCTCCTACAATGAGCAGTTCTTC
TRBJ1-6	NA	TRBV9	TRBD1	CASSGAVIRTGISPLHF	TGTGCCAGCAGCGGAGCAGTCATTAGGACAGGGATCTCACCCCTCCACTTT
TRBJ1-6	NA	TRBV7-2	NA	CASSFLRVVNSPLHF	TGTGCCAGCAGCTTTCTCAGGGTAGTGAATTCACCCCTCCACTTT
TRBJ1-1	few	TRBV30	NA	CAWSRDYTEAFF	TGTGCCTGGAGTCGGGATTACACTGAAGCTTTCTTT
TRBJ2-1	NA	TRBV27	NA	CASSSDITQFF	TGTGCCAGCAGTTCGGACATCACGCAGTTCTTC
TRBJ1-6	few	TRBV10-3	TRBD1	CAITNRPGQGKGTLHF	TGTGCCATCACCAATAGACCGGGACAGGGGAAGGGGACTCTCCACTTT
TRBJ1-3	NA	TRBV27	NA	CASSLSSREVGNTIYF	TGTGCCAGCAGTTTATCGTCCAGGGAAGTAGGAAACACCATATATTTT
TRBJ2-7	NA	TRBV5-1	TRBD2	CASSWGLAGEGIYEQYF	TGCGCCAGCAGCTGGGGACTAGCGGGAGAGGGAATCTACGAGCAGTACTTC
TRBJ2-7	NA	TRBV28	TRBD1	CASRPTGGAPYEQYF	TGTGCCAGCAGGCCAACAGGGGGCGCACCCTACGAGCAGTACTTC
TRBJ1-1	NA	TRBV28	NA	CASSPYPTEAFF	TGTGCCAGCAGTCCCTACCCCACTGAAGCTTTCTTT
TRBJ2-1	NA	TRBV20-1	TRBD2	CSASGLAGAREQFF	TGCAGTGCTAGTGGCCTAGCGGGAGCTCGGGAGCAGTTCTTC
TRBJ2-7	few	TRBV19	TRBD1	CASSTPDRGYEQYF	TGTGCCAGTAGTACCCCTGACAGGGGCTACGAGCAGTACTTC
TRBJ1-2	NA	TRBV6-5	TRBD1	CASSYGQGRGYTF	TGTGCCAGCAGTTACGGACAGGGGAGAGGCTACACCTTC
TRBJ1-2	NA	TRBV5-5	NA	CASTHGSSRGTSMYGYTF	TGTGCCAGCACCCATGGATCAAGCAGGGGAACCTCCATGTATGGCTACACCTTC
TRBJ2-1	NA	TRBV29-1	TRBD2	CSVTSPSGSTRGQFF	TGCAGCGTCACCAGCCCCAGCGGGAGCACACGTGGGCAGTTCTTC
TRBJ1-2	NA	TRBV9	TRBD1	CASSATWDSDYGYTF	TGTGCCAGCAGCGCCACGTGGGACAGCGATTATGGCTACACCTTC
TRBJ2-5	NA	TRBV28	TRBD2	CASSRPVAGGGRETQYF	TGTGCCAGCAGCCGCCCCGTAGCGGGAGGGGGCCGGGAGACCCAGTACTTC
TRBJ2-1	NA	TRBV7-3	NA	CASSSSLGEQFF	TGTGCCAGCAGCTCCTCTCTCGGGGAGCAGTTCTTC
TRBJ2-3	NA	TRBV24-1	TRBD2	CATSDYSLAGGYDTQYF	TGTGCCACCAGTGACTATTCCCTAGCGGGTGGGTACGATACGCAGTATTTT
TRBJ2-7	NA	TRBV28	TRBD2	CASSPGLAGVEQYF	TGTGCCAGCAGTCCTGGACTAGCGGGAGTTGAGCAGTACTTC
TRBJ2-3	once	TRBV15	TRBD2	CATSRDPAGGHTQYF	TGTGCCACCAGCAGAGACCCAGCGGGAGGGCACACGCAGTATTTT
TRBJ1-4	few	TRBV2	NA	CASSANTGATNEKLFF	TGTGCCAGCAGTGCCAATACAGGAGCAACTAATGAAAAACTGTTTTTT
TRBJ1-2	NA	TRBV18	TRBD1	CASSPPGQGAYYGYTF	TGTGCCAGCTCACCCCCCGGACAGGGGGCGTACTATGGCTACACCTTC
TRBJ2-7	NA	TRBV19	NA	CASSMGSINYEQYF	TGTGCCAGTAGTATGGGCAGTATTAACTACGAGCAGTACTTC
TRBJ1-3	few	TRBV30	NA	CAWRSGPDFSGNTIYF	TGTGCCTGGAGGTCGGGTCCGGACTTCTCTGGAAACACCATATATTTT
TRBJ2-7	NA	TRBV11-3	TRBD1	CASSVFSGTDYEQYF	TGTGCCAGCAGCGTTTTCTCCGGGACAGACTACGAGCAGTACTTC
TRBJ2-1	NA	TRBV30	TRBD1	CAWRGRDRDAGEQFF	TGTGCCTGGAGGGGGAGGGACAGGGATGCGGGTGAGCAGTTCTTC
TRBJ1-1	NA	TRBV28	TRBD1	CASSFTGTGATEAFF	TGTGCCAGCAGTTTCACCGGGACAGGGGCCACTGAAGCTTTCTTT
TRBJ2-7	few	TRBV5-5	TRBD1	CASSQPGTGDYEQYF	TGTGCCAGCAGTCAACCCGGGACAGGAGATTACGAGCAGTACTTC
TRBJ1-1	NA	TRBV30	TRBD1	CAWSWDRELEAFF	TGTGCCTGGAGCTGGGACAGGGAACTTGAAGCTTTCTTT